This record covers a single T cell receptor (beta chain). Its specificity is not known. The CDR3 loop spans 16 amino acids. Trimming removed 4 bases from V and 0 bases from J, with 15 bases in between. Germline CDR1 and CDR2: MNHNS and SASEGT. The data were taken from a study of shared clonotypes between healthy human individuals. General study findings and limits: Even with large depth, rarefaction showed that sorted-subset sequencing was incomplete. Shared clonotypes: roughly 4.7% naive CD4, about 4% naive CD8, about 2.2% memory CD4, under 0.45% memory CD8.

The assay used deep level. When replicate PCRs were run on sorted subsets, they used 150 to 200 ng DNA, some 29,000 T cell genomes. This table comes from immunoSEQ multiplex PCR, and its TCRdb copy is limited to in-frame clones, with some not included. The table lists 1.6 million or so clones, around 97% of them singletons. The sample was naive CD4+ T cells sorted from blood. Subset indicated: CD45RA+ positively selected. The chain has TRBV6-1 and TRBJ2-5, with a weak D call TRBD2 (6 bases). The sequence came from a man between 25 and 39 years old in good health. CDR3 region: CASSGGESFYQETQYF. As DNA, the CDR3 is TGTGCCAGCAGTGGGGGGGAGAGCTTCTACCAAGAGACCCAGTACTTC.